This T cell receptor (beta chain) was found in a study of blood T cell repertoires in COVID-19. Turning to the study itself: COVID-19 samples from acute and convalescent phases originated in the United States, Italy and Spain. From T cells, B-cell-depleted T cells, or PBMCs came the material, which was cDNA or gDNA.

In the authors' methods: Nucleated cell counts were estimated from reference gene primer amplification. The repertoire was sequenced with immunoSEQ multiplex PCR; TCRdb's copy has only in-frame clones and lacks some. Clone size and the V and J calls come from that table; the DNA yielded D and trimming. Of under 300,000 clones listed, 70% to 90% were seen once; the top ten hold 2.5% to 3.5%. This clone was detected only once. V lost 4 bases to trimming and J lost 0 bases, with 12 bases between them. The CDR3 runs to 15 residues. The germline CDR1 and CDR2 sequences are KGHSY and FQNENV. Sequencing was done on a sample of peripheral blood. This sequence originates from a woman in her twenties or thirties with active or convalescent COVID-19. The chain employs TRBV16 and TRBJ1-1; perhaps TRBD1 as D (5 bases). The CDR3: CASSLGRQMNTEAFF. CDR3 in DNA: TGTGCCAGCAGCCTAGGGCGACAGATGAACACTGAAGCTTTCTTT. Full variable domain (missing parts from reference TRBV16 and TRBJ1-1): GEEVAQTPKHLVRGEGQKAKLYCAPIKGHSYVFWYQQVLKNEFKFLISFQNENVFDETGMPKERFSAKCLPNSPCSLEIQATKLEDSAVYFCASSLGRQMNTEAFFGQGTRLTVV.